This T cell receptor beta chain was obtained from a study of blood T cell repertoires in COVID-19. Across the whole study: The United States, Italy and Spain provided the acute and convalescent COVID-19 samples. The analysed material was cDNA or gDNA that came from T cells, B-cell-depleted T cells, or PBMCs.

Original processing methods: Nucleated cell counts were estimated from reference gene primer amplification. Clones were sequenced by immunoSEQ multiplex PCR, and TCRdb holds only the in-frame ones, with some missing. The V and J calls and clone size come from that table; D and trimming were worked out from the DNA. The sample records about 120,000 clones, around three quarters being singletons. The CDR3 is made up of 13 amino acids. Germline CDR1 MNHNY, CDR2 SVGAGI (reference sequence). Deletions cut 5 bases from V and 3 bases from J, with 10 bases between. The J gene is TRBJ1-2, the V gene TRBV6-6, with D possibly TRBD1 on 5 matching bases. The TCR comes from an elderly woman with acute or convalescent COVID-19. Sequencing was done on a sample of peripheral blood. The CDR3 protein is CASSEGTYYGYTF. Here the CDR3 DNA reads TGTGCCAGCAGTGAGGGGACTTACTATGGCTACACCTTC.